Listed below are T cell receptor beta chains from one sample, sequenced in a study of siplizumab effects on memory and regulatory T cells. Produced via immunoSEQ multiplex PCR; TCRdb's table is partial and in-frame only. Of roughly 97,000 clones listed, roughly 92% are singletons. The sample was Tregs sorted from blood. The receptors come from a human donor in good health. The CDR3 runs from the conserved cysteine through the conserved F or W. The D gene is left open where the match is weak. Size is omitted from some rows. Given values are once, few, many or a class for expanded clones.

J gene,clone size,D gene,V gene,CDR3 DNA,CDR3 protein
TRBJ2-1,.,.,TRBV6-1,TGTGCCAGCCCCGCCTACAATGAGCAGTTCTTC,CASPAYNEQFF
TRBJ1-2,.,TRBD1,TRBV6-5,TGTGCCAGCAAGCAGACAGGGGGAGACGGCTACACCTTC,CASKQTGGDGYTF
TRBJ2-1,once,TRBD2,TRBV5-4,TGTGCCAGCAGCTTGGTTGGCGGGGGCTACAATGAGCAGTTCTTC,CASSLVGGGYNEQFF
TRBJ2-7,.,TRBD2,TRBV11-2,TGTGCCAGCAGTCGGAGTTTAAGTGGCGGGGGTTCCTACGAGCAGTACTTC,CASSRSLSGGGSYEQYF
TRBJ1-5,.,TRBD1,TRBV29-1,TGCAGCGTTGCGGACAGGGGACTGGGGCCCCAGCATTTT,CSVADRGLGPQHF
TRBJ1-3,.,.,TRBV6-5,TGTGCCAGCAGTTACTCGATCCCAGGCTCTGGAAACACCATATATTTT,CASSYSIPGSGNTIYF
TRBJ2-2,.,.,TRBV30,TGTGCCTGGAGTGTAGCCCCCCCGGTTTACGGGGAGCTGTTTTTT,CAWSVAPPVYGELFF
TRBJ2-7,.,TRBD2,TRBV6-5,TGTGCCAGCAGCCAACTAGCGGGGAGCTCCTACGAGCAGTACTTC,CASSQLAGSSYEQYF
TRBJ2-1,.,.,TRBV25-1,TGTGCCAGCAGTGAATTCGGGTTAGGGCGGAATGAGCAGTTCTTC,CASSEFGLGRNEQFF
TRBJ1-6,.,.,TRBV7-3,TGTGCCAGCAGCTTAACTGGGACGCCCAATTCACCCCTCCACTTT,CASSLTGTPNSPLHF
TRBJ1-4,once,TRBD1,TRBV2,TGTGCCAGCAACGAGGACAGGGCGGGAGGTGAAAAACTGTTTTTT,CASNEDRAGGEKLFF
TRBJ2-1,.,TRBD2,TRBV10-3,TGTGCCATCAGTGAGTCGTCACCTTCCGGGGGGTTCTACAATGAGCAGTTCTTC,CAISESSPSGGFYNEQFF
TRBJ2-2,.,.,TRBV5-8,TGTGCCAGCGGCCGGGGCCCAGGGAACACCGGGGAGCTGTTTTTT,CASGRGPGNTGELFF
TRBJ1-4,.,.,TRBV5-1,TGCGCCAGCAGCCTTCAAGCCGGGACCCGGTCTATTAATGAAAAACTGTTTTTT,CASSLQAGTRSINEKLFF
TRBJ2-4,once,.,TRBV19,TGTGCCAGTAGTTGGGCAGAGAGGGCCAAAAACATTCAGTACTTC,CASSWAERAKNIQYF
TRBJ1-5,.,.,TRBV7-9,TGTGCCAGCAGCACGACAAAAAATCAGCCCCAGCATTTT,CASSTTKNQPQHF
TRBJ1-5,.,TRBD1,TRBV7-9,TGTGCCAGCAGCGCAGGACAGGGGAGACAGCCCCAGCATTTT,CASSAGQGRQPQHF
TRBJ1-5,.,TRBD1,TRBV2,TGTGCCAGCAGTTTACAACAGGGGGCTGGCAATCAGCCCCAGCATTTT,CASSLQQGAGNQPQHF
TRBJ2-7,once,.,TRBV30,TGTGCCTGGAGTCCCTTAGCCGGCCACCTTACCTACGAGCAGTACTTC,CAWSPLAGHLTYEQYF
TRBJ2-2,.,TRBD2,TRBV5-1,TGCGCCAGCAGCGTTAGCGGGAGGGCTTACACCGGGGAGCTGTTTTTT,CASSVSGRAYTGELFF
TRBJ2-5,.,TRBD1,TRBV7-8,TGTGCCAGCAGCTCACAGGGGGGCCCGGCGGAGACCCAGTACTTC,CASSSQGGPAETQYF
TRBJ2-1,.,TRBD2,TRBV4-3,TGCGCCAGCAGCCGCGGACTAGCGGGAGGCCGGGATGAGCAGTTCTTC,CASSRGLAGGRDEQFF
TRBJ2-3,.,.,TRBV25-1,TGTGCCAGCAGTCCGGATACAGATACGCAGTATTTT,CASSPDTDTQYF
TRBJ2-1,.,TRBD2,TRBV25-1,TGTGCCAGCAGTCCCCGGACTAGCCTTTCCTACAATGAGCAGTTCTTC,CASSPRTSLSYNEQFF
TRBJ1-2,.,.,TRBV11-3,TGTGCCAGCAGCTTAGCCCCCTTAGAGGGCTACACCTTC,CASSLAPLEGYTF
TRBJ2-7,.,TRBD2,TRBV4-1,TGCGCCAGCAGCCAATCTGTGGGGAGGGAAACCACCTACGAGCAGTACTTC,CASSQSVGRETTYEQYF
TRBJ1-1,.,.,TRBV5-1,TGCGCCAGCAGCTTGGATGGGGGACTGAACACTGAAGCTTTCTTT,CASSLDGGLNTEAFF